This T cell receptor (beta chain) was documented in a study of T cells in Graves' hyperthyroidism and ophthalmopathy. The CDR3 has 16 amino acids. Germline loops: CDR1 LGHNT, CDR2 FRNRAP. Trimming removed 5 bases from V and 4 bases from J, with 19 bases in between. This clonotype was counted many times. Its specificity is not known. Regarding the study as a whole: A 13 V-J signature model discriminated ophthalmopathy versus stable hyperthyroidism.

Fresh 10 ml peripheral blood yielded PBMCs. RNA transcripts were the template for amplifying TCR beta CDR3 regions. The HTBI primer set was used in a first-round RT-PCR of the TCR CDR3. Using its own MiXCR run on the multiplex PCR reads, TCRdb lists one record per CDR3 protein. The table has a few hundred thousand distinct CDR3 sequences, roughly 15% seen once. The chain recombines TRBV12-5 with TRBJ2-3; D ambiguous. The specimen was blood. This TCR derives from a woman aged 30 to 39 with Graves' ophthalmopathy. CDR3 in amino acids: CASGPSPVVVADTQYF. CDR3 sequence (DNA): TGTGCTAGTGGTCCATCTCCAGTAGTTGTTGCAGATACGCAGTATTTT.